These 22 T cell receptor beta chains came from one sample sequenced in a study of shared clonotypes between healthy human individuals. Naive CD8 cells lacked CD45RO and underwent positive selection for CCR7, leaving out terminally differentiated effector memory CD45RA+ cells. TCRdb's table, derived via immunoSEQ multiplex PCR, lists solely in-frame clones and lacks some. The table includes 1.5 million to 2.5 million clones, about 94% detected once. Sequencing was done on a sample of naive CD8+ T cells sorted from blood. These receptors came from a young man in good health.

This rearrangement joins TRBV27 to TRBJ1-5, with TRBD1 matching 9 bases. Germline-derived CDR1 and CDR2 are MNHEY and SMNVEV (reference sequence). V trimming: 2 bases; J trimming: 6 bases; junction bases outside the gene matches: 2. CDR3 size: 14 residues. CDR3 region: CASSLIQGAQPQHF. The CDR3 nucleotides read TGTGCCAGCAGTTTAATACAGGGGGCTCAGCCCCAGCATTTT.

V is TRBV19 and J is TRBJ2-2; 14 bases line up with TRBD2. The CDR3 totals 18 residues. Per the germline V gene, CDR1 is LNHDA and CDR2 is SQIVND (reference sequence). The V segment lost 5 bases and the J segment 4 bases; nucleotides outside the gene matches: 9. The CDR3 sequence: CASSPRTSGRLGTGELFF. The CDR3 region has the DNA TGTGCCAGTAGTCCAAGGACTAGCGGGAGGTTGGGCACCGGGGAGCTGTTTTTT.

The rearrangement links TRBV9 to TRBJ1-1, with D perhaps TRBD1 (5 bases). The CDR3 loop spans 17 amino acids. CDR1 and CDR2 from the germline V gene are SGDLS and YYNGEE. Trimming removed 4 bases at V and 10 bases at J, with 29 bases between. The CDR3 here is CASSLSGGLSVRDVAFF. The CDR3 region has the DNA TGTGCCAGCAGCCTTAGTGGGGGATTAAGCGTCCGGGACGTAGCTTTCTTT.

This chain links TRBV6-1 with TRBJ2-5; tentatively, D is TRBD1 (6 bases). V lost 1 base, J lost 5 bases, and 17 bases lay in between. Germline loops: CDR1 MNHNS, CDR2 SASEGT. The CDR3 runs 16 residues. CDR3 amino acids: CASSEGQAGEGETQYF. The CDR3 region has the DNA TGTGCCAGCAGTGAAGGTCAGGCAGGGGAAGGCGAGACCCAGTACTTC.

This clone was detected once. The chain recombines TRBV9 with TRBJ2-5, with 9 nucleotides matching TRBD2. Germline assignment: CDR1 SGDLS and CDR2 YYNGEE. With 4 bases clipped from V and 4 bases from J, the junction kept 11 bases outside the gene matches. The CDR3 sequence is 16 residues long. The CDR3 protein is CASSPAGGTTGETQYF. Here the CDR3 DNA reads TGTGCCAGCAGCCCAGCGGGGGGCACCACAGGAGAGACCCAGTACTTC.

The chain joins TRBV5-8 to TRBJ2-3; TRBD1 is a possible D gene (5 bases). From germline, CDR1 is SGHTS and CDR2 YDEGEE. CDR3 size: 15 residues. Between the trimmed V and J ends, which lost 0 bases and 6 bases, there was a span of 14 bases. This chain's CDR3 is CASSLDPAGLDTQYF. CDR3 DNA: TGTGCCAGCAGCTTGGATCCTGCAGGGTTGGATACGCAGTATTTT.

CDR3 sequence: CASSQGTGGNIQYF. The CDR3 nucleotides are TGCGCCAGCAGCCAAGGGACTGGGGGAAACATTCAGTACTTC. The chain joins TRBV4-1 to TRBJ2-4; the D gene could be TRBD1 or TRBD2 (5 bases each). Trimming left V 1 base short and J 6 bases short, with 10 bases between. CDR1 is MGHRA and CDR2 is YSYEKL in the germline V gene. The CDR3 loop spans 14 amino acids.

About this clone itself: The sample has other DNA sequences that encode this CDR3 too. The V and J genes are TRBV4-1 and TRBJ2-7; TRBD1 matches 7 bases. Trimming removed 0 bases from V and 0 bases from J; junction bases left unmatched: 2. The CDR3 sequence is 15 residues long. Per germline, CDR1 MGHRA and CDR2 YSYEKL. CDR3 loop: CASSQDPGGSYEQYF. The CDR3 nucleotides read TGCGCCAGCAGCCAAGACCCAGGGGGCTCCTACGAGCAGTACTTC.

The rearrangement links TRBV9 to TRBJ2-5; TRBD1 is a possible D gene (6 bases). The CDR3 contains 16 residues. V gave up 4 bases and J gave up 2 bases, with 18 bases separating them. Germline values: CDR1 SGDLS, CDR2 YYNGEE. CDR3 sequence: CASSPGQHDPQETQYF. The CDR3 DNA is TGTGCCAGCAGCCCAGGACAGCATGACCCTCAAGAGACCCAGTACTTC.

This clone has just one count. V usage is TRBV30 and J usage is TRBJ2-1; TRBD1 matches at 10 bases. The trim removed 3 bases at V and 8 bases at J, leaving 4 bases unmatched. Germline CDR1 and CDR2: GTSNPN and SVGIG (reference sequence). CDR3 length: 13 residues. For the CDR3, the DNA is TGTGCCTGGAGCGGGACAGGGGTCGATGAGCAGTTCTTC. Encoded protein: CAWSGTGVDEQFF.

The CDR3 nucleotides read TGTGCCAGCAGCGTAGGGGTAGGGACCCCCTACGAGCAGTACTTC. Translation gives CASSVGVGTPYEQYF. The chain couples TRBV9 to TRBJ2-7, with D perhaps being TRBD1 or TRBD2 (5 bases each). V lost 0 bases and J 2 bases, leaving 12 bases between the germline ends. CDR3 length: 15 residues. Germline-derived CDR1 and CDR2 are SGDLS and YYNGEE.

V usage is TRBV12-5 and J usage is TRBJ2-3; TRBD1 aligns across 7 bases. J was trimmed by 4 bases and V by 1 base; bases with no gene match: 2. The CDR3 totals 14 residues. The germline V gene has CDR1 LGHNT and CDR2 FRNRAP. CDR3 amino acids: CASGLGQGPDTQYF. The CDR3 DNA sequence: TGTGCTAGTGGTTTGGGACAGGGTCCAGATACGCAGTATTTT.

The V gene is TRBV10-3, the J gene TRBJ2-7; possible D gene TRBD1, 6 bases. V was shortened by 7 bases and J by 1 base, with 11 bases between the two germline ends. Looked up from germline, CDR1 is ENHRY and CDR2 is SYGVKD. This CDR3 is built from 13 residues. CDR3 region: CAIKEDSSYEQYF. The CDR3 coding sequence is TGTGCCATCAAAGAGGACAGTTCCTACGAGCAGTACTTC.

The chain joins TRBV12-5 to TRBJ2-7; 9 bases are a match to TRBD1. This CDR3 spans 16 amino acids. Germline CDR1 and CDR2: LGHNT and FRNRAP. J was trimmed by 2 bases and V by 0 bases; bases with no gene match: 5. This CDR3 is CASGLVGQGYTYEQYF. CDR3 nucleotide sequence: TGTGCTAGTGGTTTGGTCGGACAGGGGTATACCTACGAGCAGTACTTC.

J is TRBJ1-1 and V is TRBV7-9; 7 bases fit TRBD1. Trimming cost V 5 bases and J 2 bases; bases outside gene matches: 11. The CDR3 has 16 residues. Germline CDR1 is SEHNR and CDR2 is FQNEAQ (reference sequence). CDR3 amino acids: CASSGTGEHPNTEAFF. Here the CDR3 DNA reads TGTGCCAGCAGCGGAACAGGGGAGCACCCAAACACTGAAGCTTTCTTT.

The gene calls are TRBV2 and TRBJ2-2; 11 bases match TRBD1. CDR3 size: 14 residues. Per the germline V gene, CDR1 is SNHLY and CDR2 is FYNNEI. V lost 8 bases to trimming and J lost 4 bases; unmatched junction nucleotides: 3. The CDR3 DNA follows: TGTGCCAGCTCCGGGACAGGGGGCACCGGGGAGCTGTTTTTT. This codes for CASSGTGGTGELFF.

J is TRBJ2-7 and V is TRBV9; D is possibly TRBD1 (6 bases). Trimming took off 3 bases at V and 3 bases at J, with 19 bases between the two ends. The CDR3 is made up of 16 amino acids. Germline CDR1 SGDLS, CDR2 YYNGEE. CDR3 sequence reads: CASSANTGSLVYEQYF. CDR3 nucleotide sequence: TGTGCCAGCAGCGCAAATACAGGGTCACTGGTCTACGAGCAGTACTTC.

The rearrangement uses TRBV4-3 and TRBJ2-3; 12 bases align to TRBD2. V gave up 0 bases and J gave up 2 bases; unmatched junction bases: 6. This CDR3 has 18 residues. Germline V gives CDR1 LGHNA, CDR2 YSLEER. Here the CDR3 DNA reads TGCGCCAGCAGCCAAGATCGTTGGACTAGCGGGACCACAGATACGCAGTATTTT. As protein: CASSQDRWTSGTTDTQYF.

This clone was detected only once. The rearrangement joins TRBV5-1 to TRBJ2-1; 11 nucleotides match TRBD1. The CDR3 extends over 16 amino acids. Germline-derived CDR1 and CDR2 are SGHRS and YFSETQ. Trimming cost V 0 bases and J 6 bases; bases outside gene matches: 5. CDR3 DNA sequence: TGCGCCAGCAGCTTGGCCCCGGGACAGGGGGTCAATGAGCAGTTCTTC. It translates to CASSLAPGQGVNEQFF.

The chain has TRBV19 and TRBJ2-1; D is uncertain. The V end was cut by 5 bases, the J end by 0 bases, with 8 bases between. This CDR3 is built from 14 residues. Germline loops: CDR1 LNHDA, CDR2 SQIVND (reference sequence). The CDR3 sequence is CASSPWGSYNEQFF. The CDR3 DNA reads as TGTGCCAGTAGTCCCTGGGGCTCCTACAATGAGCAGTTCTTC.

In its sample, this clone was seen a few times. The rearrangement joins TRBV27 to TRBJ1-2; TRBD1 aligns across 8 bases. The ends lost 3 bases at V and 5 bases at J; junction bases unmatched: 8. CDR1 is MNHEY and CDR2 is SMNVEV in the germline V gene (reference sequence). The CDR3 loop spans 15 amino acids. The CDR3 nucleotides are TGTGCCAGCAGTTTCACCTCCGGGACAGGTTATGGCTACACCTTC. It is translated as CASSFTSGTGYGYTF.

CDR3 protein: CASEESGTFVGEQYF. DNA of the CDR3: TGTGCCAGCGAAGAGTCCGGGACCTTTGTAGGGGAGCAGTACTTC. The chain has TRBV5-4 and TRBJ2-7; TRBD1 or TRBD2 may be the D gene (5 bases each). Germline CDR1 is SGHNT and CDR2 is YYREEE (reference sequence). V dropped 7 bases and J dropped 7 bases, with 24 bases sitting between them. This CDR3 spans 15 amino acids.